This T cell receptor (beta chain) is from a study of CD8+CD57+ T cells in acquired aplastic anemia. Whole-study context: DNA per sorted CD4+ or CD8+ sample ranged roughly 0.18 to 30 ug, averaging 3.2 ug. Study findings and constraints: A set of roughly 27 CD8+ CDR3 sequences was shared between patients and controls, and these sequences appeared highly expressed in patients. Any difference that existed in CD8+ Simpson's diversity between patients and controls was not significant.

This clonotype has at least ten counts. The antigen is undetermined. Profiling that covered TCR beta VDJ and CDR3 relied on genomic DNA as its template. TCRdb passed the reads through MiXCR, listing each CDR3 protein once. The data contain about 68,000 distinct CDR3 sequences, around half of them seen just once; the ten biggest clones take up about 8%. V was shortened by 0 bases and J by 1 base, with 10 bases between the two germline ends. This CDR3 has 15 residues. In germline, CDR1 is PRHDT, CDR2 FYEKMQ (reference sequence). The gene calls are TRBV13 and TRBJ2-7, with unresolved D. This receptor was obtained from a human donor in good health, serving as a control. Sequencing input: sorted CD4+, CD8+, or CD8+CD57+ T cells (not recorded which) from PBMCs. The CDR3 bases are TGTGCCAGCAGCTTAGGGGGGAAGAGTTCCTACGAGCAGTACTTC. Translation gives CASSLGGKSSYEQYF.